The clone carrying this T cell receptor (beta chain) was detected ten times or more. Germline V gives CDR1 SGHTA, CDR2 FQGNSA. This CDR3 is built from 14 residues. V shed 5 bases and J 2 bases; nucleotides not matched to a gene: 3. The sample originates from a study of regulatory T cells in long-lasting Graves disease. Arm-PCR of CDR3 regions and iRepertoire HTBI primers were the basis on which TCR beta libraries were built. TCRdb re-derived calls from the multiplex PCR reads in MiXCR, one entry per CDR3 protein. The top ten clones hold 9.5% to 15% of a sample with 560,000 or so distinct CDR3 sequences, about 16% of them seen once. Documented time point: newly diagnosed GD, antithyroid drugs for less than 3 months. PBMC-derived RNA was used for the TCR library. Patients with Graves' disease were diagnosed by American Thyroid Association guidelines. Another study also made use of these data, one on T cells in Graves' hyperthyroidism and ophthalmopathy. That source notes: A first-round RT-PCR of the TCR CDR3 used the HTBI primer set.

This material consisted of peripheral blood mononuclear cells (PBMCs), taken at new diagnosis, from a patient treated with antithyroid drugs. The chain combines TRBV7-2 with TRBJ1-2; TRBD1 aligns across 9 bases. The clonotype comes from a man aged 18 to 30 with Graves disease. The CDR3 region has the DNA TGTGCCAGCAGCCGCGGACAGGGGAACTATGGCTACACCTTC. Its translation: CASSRGQGNYGYTF.